This TCR beta chain was identified in a study of blood T cell repertoires in COVID-19. The CDR3 runs to 16 residues. Trimming cost V 4 bases and J 1 base; bases outside gene matches: 5. Per germline, CDR1 SGHRS and CDR2 YFSETQ. The protocol was immunoSEQ multiplex PCR, while the TCRdb copy is restricted to in-frame clones and leaves out a portion. The sample has over 200,000 clones, 86% seen once. V usage is TRBV5-1 and J usage is TRBJ2-5; 12 nucleotides agree with TRBD2. This TCR derives from a woman aged 25 to 39 who had recovered from COVID-19. The specimen was peripheral blood. Here the CDR3 reads CASSPSSGGVQETQYF. CDR3 DNA: TGCGCCAGCAGCCCCTCTAGCGGGGGGGTCCAAGAGACCCAGTACTTC.